Listed here are 9 T cell receptor beta chains from one sample, sequenced in a study of blood T cell repertoires in COVID-19. The repertoire was sequenced with immunoSEQ multiplex PCR; TCRdb's copy has only in-frame clones and lacks some. The table includes about 140,000 clones, approximately 84% detected once. The sequenced material came from PBMCs or T cells enriched from blood (not recorded which). The receptors were sampled from a woman between 50 and 59 years old with acute COVID-19.

CDR3 in amino acids: CASSLDGTGSYEQYF. The CDR3 DNA reads TGTGCCAGCAGCTTAGATGGGACAGGGTCCTACGAGCAGTACTTC. This sequence joins TRBV11-2 and TRBJ2-7, with 9 bases aligning to TRBD1. Losses at the gene ends were 0 bases for V and 1 base for J; bases not matched to a gene: 1. Germline CDR1 and CDR2: SGHAT and FQNNGV. The CDR3 extends over 15 amino acids.

J is TRBJ1-1 and V is TRBV29-1; the D is unclear. The CDR3 loop spans 13 amino acids. The V gene lost 6 bases and the J gene lost 4 bases, with 15 bases spanning the gap. Germline V CDR1 and CDR2: SQVTM, ANQGSEA. The CDR3 DNA follows: TGCAGCGTGTTGCGAGGTATGGGCACTGAAGCTTTCTTT. Protein sequence: CSVLRGMGTEAFF.

This sequence joins TRBV4-2 and TRBJ1-3; 9 bases map to TRBD1. Germline V CDR1 and CDR2: LGHNA, YNFKEQ. The CDR3 contains 15 residues. V shed 5 bases and J 8 bases; nucleotides not matched to a gene: 10. The CDR3 sequence is CASSEAGGQGDTIYF. As DNA, the CDR3 is TGTGCCAGCAGCGAGGCGGGGGGACAGGGAGACACCATATATTTT.

V usage is TRBV19 and J usage is TRBJ1-5; 7 nucleotides align to TRBD1. V lost 10 bases and J lost 5; bases outside the gene matches: 11. Germline V gene sequence: CDR1 LNHDA, CDR2 SQIVND (reference sequence). This CDR3 is built from 14 residues. DNA for the CDR3: TGTGCCACTAGACTTGGGACAGTCGATCAGCCCCAGCATTTT. It encodes CATRLGTVDQPQHF.

This chain connects TRBV19 to TRBJ2-1; D ambiguous. The germline V gene has CDR1 LNHDA and CDR2 SQIVND (reference sequence). CDR3 length: 12 residues. V lost 5 bases and J lost 10, with 12 bases in between. In nucleotides, the CDR3 is TGTGCCAGTAGTCCCCGAGCACTCGAGCAGTTCTTC. This translates into CASSPRALEQFF.

This sequence joins TRBV4-1 and TRBJ1-4; 8 bases are shared with TRBD1. This CDR3 comprises 17 residues. V was clipped by 4 bases and J by 3 bases; unmatched bases: 10. CDR1 and CDR2 (germline): MGHRA, YSYEKL. The CDR3 loop is CASSPQAVTGANEKLFF. For the CDR3, the DNA is TGCGCCAGCAGCCCCCAGGCGGTGACAGGGGCTAATGAAAAACTGTTTTTT.

This clone was detected a few times. V is TRBV15 and J is TRBJ2-2, with 8 bases aligning to TRBD2. V lost 3 bases, J lost 1 base, and 7 bases stayed unmatched. This CDR3 is built from 17 residues. CDR1 and CDR2 (germline): LNHNV, YYDKDF (reference sequence). CDR3 DNA sequence: TGTGCCACCAGCAGCGCTAGCGGGCCTTTGAACACCGGGGAGCTGTTTTTT. Its protein product is CATSSASGPLNTGELFF.

V is TRBV5-5 and J is TRBJ1-1; D is uncertain. CDR1 and CDR2 (germline): SGHKS, YYEKEE (reference sequence). The V and J ends lost 1 base and 2 bases respectively, with 6 bases between them. This CDR3 region has 13 residues. The CDR3 sequence: CASSLNVNTEAFF. In DNA form, the CDR3 reads TGTGCCAGCAGCTTGAATGTAAACACTGAAGCTTTCTTT.

The V gene is TRBV6-5, the J gene TRBJ2-7, with TRBD2 as a possible D gene (5 bases). This CDR3 has 13 amino acids. CDR1 is MNHEY, CDR2 SVGAGI, per germline. The V and J ends lost 2 bases and 3 bases respectively, with 8 bases between them. Here the CDR3 DNA reads TGTGCCAGCAGTTACCGACGGGGCTACGAGCAGTACTTC. This sequence encodes CASSYRRGYEQYF.